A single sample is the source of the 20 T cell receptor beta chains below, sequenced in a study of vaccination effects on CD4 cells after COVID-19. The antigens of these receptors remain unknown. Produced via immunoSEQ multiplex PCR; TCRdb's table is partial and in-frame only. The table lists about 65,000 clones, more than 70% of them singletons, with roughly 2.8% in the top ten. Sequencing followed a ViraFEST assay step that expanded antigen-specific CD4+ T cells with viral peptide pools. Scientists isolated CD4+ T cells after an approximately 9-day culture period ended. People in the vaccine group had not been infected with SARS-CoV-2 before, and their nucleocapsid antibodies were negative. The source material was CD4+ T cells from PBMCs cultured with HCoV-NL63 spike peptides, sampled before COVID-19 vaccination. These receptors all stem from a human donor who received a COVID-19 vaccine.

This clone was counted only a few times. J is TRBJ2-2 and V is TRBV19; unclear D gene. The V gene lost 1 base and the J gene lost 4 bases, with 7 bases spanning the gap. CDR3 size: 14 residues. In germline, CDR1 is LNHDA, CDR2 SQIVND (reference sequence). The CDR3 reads CASSIGERTGELFF. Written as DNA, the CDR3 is TGTGCCAGTAGTATAGGAGAGCGCACCGGGGAGCTGTTTTTT.

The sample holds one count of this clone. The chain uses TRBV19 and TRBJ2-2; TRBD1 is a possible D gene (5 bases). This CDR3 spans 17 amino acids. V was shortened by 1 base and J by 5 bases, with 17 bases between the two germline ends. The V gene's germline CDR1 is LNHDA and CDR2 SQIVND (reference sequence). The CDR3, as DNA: TGTGCCAGTAGTATAGCTTGGACGCAGGGTCGAACCGGGGAGCTGTTTTTT. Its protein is CASSIAWTQGRTGELFF.

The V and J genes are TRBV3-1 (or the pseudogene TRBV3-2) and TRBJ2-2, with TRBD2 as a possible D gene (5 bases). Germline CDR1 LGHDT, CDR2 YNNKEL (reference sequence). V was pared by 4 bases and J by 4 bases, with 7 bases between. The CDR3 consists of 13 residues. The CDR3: CASSRTFTGELFF. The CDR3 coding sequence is TGTGCCAGCAGCCGGACTTTCACCGGGGAGCTGTTTTTT.

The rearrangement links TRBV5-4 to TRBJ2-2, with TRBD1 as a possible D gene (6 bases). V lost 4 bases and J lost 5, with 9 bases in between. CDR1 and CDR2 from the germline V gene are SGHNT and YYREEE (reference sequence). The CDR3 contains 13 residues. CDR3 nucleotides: TGTGCCAGCAGCCCCCAGGGGACCGGGGAGCTGTTTTTT. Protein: CASSPQGTGELFF.

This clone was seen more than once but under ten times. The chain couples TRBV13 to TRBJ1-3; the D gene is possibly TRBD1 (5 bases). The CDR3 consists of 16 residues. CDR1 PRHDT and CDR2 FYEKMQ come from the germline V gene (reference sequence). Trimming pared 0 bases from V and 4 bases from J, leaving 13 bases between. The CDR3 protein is CASSLGTQGRGNTIYF. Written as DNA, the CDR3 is TGTGCCAGCAGCTTAGGGACCCAGGGTAGGGGAAACACCATATATTTT.

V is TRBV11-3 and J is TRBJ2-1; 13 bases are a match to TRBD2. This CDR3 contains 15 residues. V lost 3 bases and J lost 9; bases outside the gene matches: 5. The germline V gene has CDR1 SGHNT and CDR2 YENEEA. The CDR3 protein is CASSFSGLAGSEQFF. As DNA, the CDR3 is TGTGCCAGCAGCTTCTCGGGACTAGCGGGGTCTGAGCAGTTCTTC.

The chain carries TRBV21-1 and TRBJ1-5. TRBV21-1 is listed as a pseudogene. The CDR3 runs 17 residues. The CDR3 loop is CAMHGGLEVVSNQPQHF. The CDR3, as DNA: TGTGCCATGCATGGAGGGCTGGAGGTAGTGAGCAATCAGCCCCAGCATTTT.

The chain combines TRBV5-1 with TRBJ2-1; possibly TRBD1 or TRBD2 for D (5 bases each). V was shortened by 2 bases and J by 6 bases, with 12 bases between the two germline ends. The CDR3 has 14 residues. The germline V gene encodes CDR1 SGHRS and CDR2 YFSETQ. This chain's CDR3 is CASSFPGTFNEQFF. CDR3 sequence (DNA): TGCGCCAGCAGCTTCCCCGGGACGTTCAATGAGCAGTTCTTC.

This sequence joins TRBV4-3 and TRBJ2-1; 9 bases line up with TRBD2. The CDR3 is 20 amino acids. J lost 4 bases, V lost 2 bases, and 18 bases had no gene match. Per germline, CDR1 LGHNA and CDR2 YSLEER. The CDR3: CASSQSGLALEWREYNEQFF. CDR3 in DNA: TGCGCCAGCAGCCAATCGGGACTAGCTCTGGAGTGGAGGGAATACAATGAGCAGTTCTTC.

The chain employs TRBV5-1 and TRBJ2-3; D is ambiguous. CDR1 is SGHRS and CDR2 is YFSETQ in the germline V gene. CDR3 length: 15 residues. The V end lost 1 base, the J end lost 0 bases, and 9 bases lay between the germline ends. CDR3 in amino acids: CASSLLLTSTDTQYF. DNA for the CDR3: TGCGCCAGCAGCTTGCTTCTAACGAGCACAGATACGCAGTATTTT.

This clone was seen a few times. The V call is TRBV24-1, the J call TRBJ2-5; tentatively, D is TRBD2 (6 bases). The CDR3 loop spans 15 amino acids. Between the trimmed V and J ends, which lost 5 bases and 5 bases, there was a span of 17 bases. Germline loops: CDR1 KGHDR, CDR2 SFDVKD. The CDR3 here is CATSGVSTAGETQYF. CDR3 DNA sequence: TGTGCCACCAGTGGAGTCTCGACCGCGGGGGAGACCCAGTACTTC.

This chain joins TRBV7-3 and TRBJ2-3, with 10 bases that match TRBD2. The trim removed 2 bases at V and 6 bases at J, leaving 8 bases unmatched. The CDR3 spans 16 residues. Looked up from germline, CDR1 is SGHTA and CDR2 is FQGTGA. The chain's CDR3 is CASSLRSGGAADTQYF. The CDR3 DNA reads TGTGCCAGCAGCTTACGAAGCGGGGGGGCGGCGGATACGCAGTATTTT.

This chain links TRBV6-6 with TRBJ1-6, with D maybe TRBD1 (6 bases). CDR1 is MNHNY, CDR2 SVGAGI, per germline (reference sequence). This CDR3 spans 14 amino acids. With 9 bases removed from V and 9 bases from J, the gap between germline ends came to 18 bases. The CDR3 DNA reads TGTGCCAGTCGCGGGGGGGGGCAGGTTTCACCCCTCCACTTT. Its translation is CASRGGGQVSPLHF.

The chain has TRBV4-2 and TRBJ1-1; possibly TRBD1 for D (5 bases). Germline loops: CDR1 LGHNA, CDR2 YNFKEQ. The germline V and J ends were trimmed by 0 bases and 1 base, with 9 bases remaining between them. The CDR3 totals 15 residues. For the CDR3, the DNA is TGTGCCAGCAGCCAAGAGGTCAGGGCGAACACTGAAGCTTTCTTT. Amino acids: CASSQEVRANTEAFF.

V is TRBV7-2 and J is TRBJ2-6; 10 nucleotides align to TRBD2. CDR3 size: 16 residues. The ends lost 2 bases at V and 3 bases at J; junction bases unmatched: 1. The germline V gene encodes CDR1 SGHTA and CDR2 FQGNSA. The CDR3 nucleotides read TGTGCCAGCAGCTTATTAGCGGGGGGTGGGGCCAACGTCCTGACTTTC. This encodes CASSLLAGGGANVLTF.

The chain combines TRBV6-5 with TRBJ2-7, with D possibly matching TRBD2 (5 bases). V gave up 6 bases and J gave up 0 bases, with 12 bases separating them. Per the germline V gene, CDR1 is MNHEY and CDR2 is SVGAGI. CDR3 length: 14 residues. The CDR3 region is CASSLNEGSYEQYV. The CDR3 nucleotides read TGTGCCAGCAGCCTAAACGAGGGCTCCTACGAGCAGTACGTC.

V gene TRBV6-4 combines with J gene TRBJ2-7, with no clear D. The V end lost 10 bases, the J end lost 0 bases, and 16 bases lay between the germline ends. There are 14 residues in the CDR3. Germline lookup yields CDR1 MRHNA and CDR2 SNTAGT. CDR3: CANPLRASSYEQYV. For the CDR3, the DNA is TGTGCCAACCCACTTCGGGCAAGCTCCTACGAGCAGTACGTC.

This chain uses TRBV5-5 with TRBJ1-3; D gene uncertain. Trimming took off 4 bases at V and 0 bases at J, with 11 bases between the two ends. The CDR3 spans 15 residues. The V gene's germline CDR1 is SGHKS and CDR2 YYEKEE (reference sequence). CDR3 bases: TGTGCCAGCAGCCGAAGCTTCAGCTCTGGAAACACCATATATTTT. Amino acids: CASSRSFSSGNTIYF.

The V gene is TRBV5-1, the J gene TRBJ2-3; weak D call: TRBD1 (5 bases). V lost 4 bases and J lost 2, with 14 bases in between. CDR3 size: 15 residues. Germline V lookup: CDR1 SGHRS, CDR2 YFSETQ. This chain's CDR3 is CASSPTDVLTDTQYF. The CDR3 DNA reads TGCGCCAGCAGCCCGACAGATGTCCTCACAGATACGCAGTATTTT.

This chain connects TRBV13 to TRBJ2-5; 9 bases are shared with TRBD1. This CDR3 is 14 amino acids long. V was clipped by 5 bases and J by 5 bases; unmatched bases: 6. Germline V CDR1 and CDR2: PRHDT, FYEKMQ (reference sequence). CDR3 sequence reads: CASSITGGAETQYF. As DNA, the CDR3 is TGTGCCAGCAGCATTACAGGGGGCGCGGAGACCCAGTACTTC.